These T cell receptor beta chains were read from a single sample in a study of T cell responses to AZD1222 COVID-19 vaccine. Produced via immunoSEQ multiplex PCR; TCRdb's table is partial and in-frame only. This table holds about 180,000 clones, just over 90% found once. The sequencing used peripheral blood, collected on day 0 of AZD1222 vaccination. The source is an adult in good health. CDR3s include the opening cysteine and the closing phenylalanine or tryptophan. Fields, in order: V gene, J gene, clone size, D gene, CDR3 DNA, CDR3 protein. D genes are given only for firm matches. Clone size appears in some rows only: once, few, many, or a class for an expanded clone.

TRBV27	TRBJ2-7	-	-	TGTGCCAGCAGTCTTTTGGGAGGCAGACACTCCTACGAGCAGTACTTC	CASSLLGGRHSYEQYF
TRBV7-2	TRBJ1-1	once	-	TGTGCCAGCAGCAGGGGGGCCGGCACTGAAGCTTTCTTT	CASSRGAGTEAFF
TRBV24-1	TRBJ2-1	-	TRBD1	TGTGCCACCAGTGATCCGGGACAGGGGAGCAATGAGCAGTTCTTC	CATSDPGQGSNEQFF
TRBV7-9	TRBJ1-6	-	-	TGTGCCAGCAGCCATGCCGGGACACCGGACCATAATTCACCCCTCCACTTT	CASSHAGTPDHNSPLHF
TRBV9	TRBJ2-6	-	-	TGTGCCAGCAGCGCCGGAGGTCGGGTTTCTGGGGCCAACGTCCTGACTTTC	CASSAGGRVSGANVLTF
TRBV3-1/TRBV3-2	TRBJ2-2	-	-	TGTGCCAGCAGCCAAGCGGGGGTACGGACCGGGGAGCTGTTTTTT	CASSQAGVRTGELFF
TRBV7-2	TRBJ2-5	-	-	TGTGCCAGCAGCTCTTCAGGGTACTTCGGGGAGACCCAGTACTTC	CASSSSGYFGETQYF
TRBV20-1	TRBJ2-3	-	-	TGCAGCCTACGGGTCACAGATACGCAGTATTTT	CSLRVTDTQYF
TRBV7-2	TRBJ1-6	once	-	TGTGCCAGCAGCTTATCCTACTCCTATAATTCACCCCTCCACTTT	CASSLSYSYNSPLHF
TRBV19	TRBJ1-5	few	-	TGTGCCAGCTGGGGCGGGGCCAGCAATCAGCCCCAGCATTTT	CASWGGASNQPQHF
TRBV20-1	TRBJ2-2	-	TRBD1	TGCAGTGCTAGTAAGGGGGCACTAACCGGGGAGCTGTTTTTT	CSASKGALTGELFF
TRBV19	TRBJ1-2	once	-	TGTGCCAGTAGTATAAAAGGATCCTATGGCTACACCTTC	CASSIKGSYGYTF
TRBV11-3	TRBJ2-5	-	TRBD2	TGTGCCAGCGCTAGCGGGGGGAATCAAGAGACCCAGTACTTC	CASASGGNQETQYF
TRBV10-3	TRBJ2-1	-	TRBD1	TGTGCCATCAGCATTCCGGGACAGGGGGACCACAATGAGCAGTTCTTC	CAISIPGQGDHNEQFF
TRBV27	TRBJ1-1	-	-	TGTGCCAGCGGTTACAGGAACACTGAAGCTTTCTTT	CASGYRNTEAFF
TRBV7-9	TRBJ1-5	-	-	TGTGCCAGCAGCTTAGATAGGGACCAGCCCCAGCATTTT	CASSLDRDQPQHF
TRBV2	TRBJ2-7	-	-	TGTGCCAGCACCGAGAACTACGAGCAGTACTTC	CASTENYEQYF
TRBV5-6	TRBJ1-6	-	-	TGTGCCAGCAGCCCCGACGGAATATATAATTCACCCCTCCACTTT	CASSPDGIYNSPLHF
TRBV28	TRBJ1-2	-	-	TGTGCCAGCAGTTTAATTGTGAACTATGGCTACACCTTC	CASSLIVNYGYTF
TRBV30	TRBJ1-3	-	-	TGTGCCTGGAGGCAGGATAACTCTGGAAACACCATATATTTT	CAWRQDNSGNTIYF
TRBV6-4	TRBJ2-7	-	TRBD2	TGTGTCAGCAGTGTGGCTAGCGGCCCCTCCTACGAGCAGTACTTC	CVSSVASGPSYEQYF
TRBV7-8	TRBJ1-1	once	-	TGTGCCAGCAGCTACCCGTCGGCGATGAACACTGAAGCTTTCTTT	CASSYPSAMNTEAFF
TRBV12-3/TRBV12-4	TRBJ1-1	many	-	TGTGCCAGCCGACGACGGGAAAACACTGAAGCTTTCTTT	CASRRRENTEAFF
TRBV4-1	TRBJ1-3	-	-	TGCGCCAGCAGCCACGGGGAAGGGGGACCCTCGGGAAACACCATATATTTT	CASSHGEGGPSGNTIYF
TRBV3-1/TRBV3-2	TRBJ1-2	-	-	TGTGCCAGCAGCCAAGCTTACAGGACAGAAAACTATGGCTACACCTTC	CASSQAYRTENYGYTF
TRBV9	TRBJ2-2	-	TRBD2	TGTGCCAGCAGCGTAGAAGCGGGGGCCAACACCGGGGAGCTGTTTTTT	CASSVEAGANTGELFF
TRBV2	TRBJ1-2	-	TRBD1	TGTGCCAGCAGCGCAGGGGGGCCCCGCTATGGCTACACCTTC	CASSAGGPRYGYTF
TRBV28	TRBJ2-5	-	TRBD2	TGTGCCAGCAGTTTAGTAGGCGGGGGGGCCCCCTTTGGGACCCAGTACTTC	CASSLVGGGAPFGTQYF
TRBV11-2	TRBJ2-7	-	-	TGTGCCAGCAGCTTACAACAGGTCAGCTCCTACGAGCAGTACTTC	CASSLQQVSSYEQYF
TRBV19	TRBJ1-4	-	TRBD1	TGTGCCAGTAGTCAGACCGACAGGGGGGCAACTAATGAAAAACTGTTTTTT	CASSQTDRGATNEKLFF
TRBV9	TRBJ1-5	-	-	TGTGCCAGCAGCGTCGGGCTGGGGAGCAATCAGCCCCAGCATTTT	CASSVGLGSNQPQHF
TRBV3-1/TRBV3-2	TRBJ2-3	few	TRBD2	TGTGCCAGCAGTTATCTAGCGGGGCGCACAGATACGCAGTATTTT	CASSYLAGRTDTQYF
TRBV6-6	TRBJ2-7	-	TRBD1	TGTGCCAGCAGATCAGGGGGCTTCGTCTACGAGCAGTACTTC	CASRSGGFVYEQYF
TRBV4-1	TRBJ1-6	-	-	TGCGCCAGCAGCCAAGAAAGGGGGACGGTTTATAATTCACCCCTCCACTTT	CASSQERGTVYNSPLHF
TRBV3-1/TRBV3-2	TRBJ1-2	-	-	TGTGCCAGCAGCCAAGGGGAAGTGTTAGCTAACTATGGCTACACCTTC	CASSQGEVLANYGYTF
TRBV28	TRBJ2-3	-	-	TGTGCCAGCAGCTCGGGGGATTCCTACACAGATACGCAGTATTTT	CASSSGDSYTDTQYF
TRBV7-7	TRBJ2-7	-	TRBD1	TGTGCTAGCAGCTCCTCGACAGGGGTGGGGGAGCAGTACTTC	CASSSSTGVGEQYF
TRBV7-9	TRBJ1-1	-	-	TGTGCCAGCAGCTTAGCTCTGACGGACACTGAAGCTTTCTTT	CASSLALTDTEAFF